This T cell receptor (beta chain) was sequenced during a study of cytomegalovirus exposure and HLA in healthy donors. Sequenced by immunoSEQ multiplex PCR; TCRdb stores in-frame clones only, minus some. The sample holds some 45,000 clones, around nine tenths seen once. The sequenced sample was PBMCs. The TCR originated in a man in his late teens or twenties in good health and CMV-seronegative.

CDR3 DNA sequence: TGTGCCAGCAGTGAATCCCTCTTTCGAGAGACCCAGTACTTC. Protein: CASSESLFRETQYF. V usage is TRBV6-1 and J usage is TRBJ2-5, with no clear D. Looked up from germline, CDR1 is MNHNS and CDR2 is SASEGT. Trimming stripped 2 bases from V and 4 bases from J, with 11 bases between. The CDR3 extends over 14 amino acids.